Presented here are 22 T cell receptor beta chains from one specimen sequenced in a study of blood T cell repertoires in COVID-19. Produced via immunoSEQ multiplex PCR; TCRdb's table is partial and in-frame only. The data show about 100,000 clones, with approximately 89% seen just once and 2% to 2.5% held by the top ten. Material for sequencing was peripheral blood. Receptor source: a man aged 45 to 65 with active COVID-19.

The chain joins TRBV9 to TRBJ2-1, with 9 bases fitting TRBD2. Germline V gene sequence: CDR1 SGDLS, CDR2 YYNGEE. CDR3 length: 16 amino acids. V gave up 3 bases and J gave up 4 bases; unmatched junction bases: 8. The CDR3 DNA reads as TGTGCCAGCAGCGCCCGTCGACTAGCGGATTACAATGAGCAGTTCTTC. Translation: CASSARRLADYNEQFF.

The rearrangement joins TRBV7-2 to TRBJ2-4; no clear D gene. Germline V gene data show CDR1 as SGHTA and CDR2 as FQGNSA. Trimming pared 1 base from V and 7 bases from J, leaving 11 bases between. The CDR3 runs to 14 residues. The CDR3 DNA reads as TGTGCCAGCAGCTTAGTTGTCGCCAGTAACATTCAGTACTTC. As protein: CASSLVVASNIQYF.

The rearrangement joins TRBV14 to TRBJ2-1, with D tentatively TRBD2 (5 bases). The ends were cut back, 2 bases at V and 5 bases at J, with 19 bases in the middle. The CDR3 loop spans 17 amino acids. Looked up from germline, CDR1 is SGHDN and CDR2 is FVKESK. Written as DNA, the CDR3 is TGTGCCAGCAGCCAATGGGCAGGCGTCGGGAAGCACAATGAGCAGTTCTTC. Its protein is CASSQWAGVGKHNEQFF.

The chain combines TRBV10-1 with TRBJ1-5; tentatively, D is TRBD1 (5 bases). Germline V gene data show CDR1 as WNHNN and CDR2 as SYGVQD (reference sequence). Trimming cost V 2 bases and J 6 bases, with 14 bases left between them. The CDR3 covers 15 residues. This chain's CDR3 is CASSENVPGLQPQHF. The CDR3 DNA is TGCGCCAGCAGTGAGAATGTTCCAGGGCTTCAGCCCCAGCATTTT.

The chain joins TRBV18 to TRBJ1-1; TRBD1 is a possible D gene (5 bases). CDR3 length: 14 amino acids. The germline V and J ends were trimmed by 6 bases and 3 bases, with 14 bases remaining between them. Germline V lookup: CDR1 KGHSH, CDR2 LQKENI. The CDR3 DNA follows: TGTGCCAGCTCTGTTCAGGGCGCTTACACTGAAGCTTTCTTT. Encoded protein: CASSVQGAYTEAFF.

The chain links TRBV24-1 to TRBJ2-3; 12 nucleotides line up with TRBD2. The J segment lost 0 bases and the V segment lost 8 bases, leaving 5 bases of the junction unmatched. Germline V gene lookup returns CDR1 KGHDR and CDR2 SFDVKD. The length of the CDR3 is 16 residues. In DNA, the CDR3 is TGTGCCACCAACGGACTAGCGGGGATTAGCACAGATACGCAGTATTTT. Amino acid sequence: CATNGLAGISTDTQYF.

The chain recombines TRBV6-5 with TRBJ1-1; D remains ambiguous. Trimming shortened V by 6 bases and J by 1 base, and 12 bases separated the two germline ends. This CDR3 is built from 14 residues. Germline CDR1 reads MNHEY; CDR2 reads SVGAGI. The CDR3 region has the DNA TGTGCCAGCAGGGAGATACGGGGGAACACTGAAGCTTTCTTT. Protein sequence: CASREIRGNTEAFF.

This clone came up a few times. The chain uses TRBV12-3 or TRBV12-4 and TRBJ2-7, with TRBD2 matching 7 bases. The CDR3 totals 12 residues. The junction had 1 base not matched to a gene; V was cut back by 3 bases and J by 5 bases. CDR3 region: CASSFGGDEQYF. The CDR3 region has the DNA TGTGCCAGCAGTTTTGGGGGGGACGAGCAGTACTTC.

The chain recombines TRBV24-1 with TRBJ2-5; D is perhaps TRBD2 (6 bases). The CDR3 covers 13 residues. Per germline, CDR1 KGHDR and CDR2 SFDVKD. V lost 7 bases and J lost 5, with 13 bases in between. CDR3 region: CATSPTSRETQYF. The CDR3 DNA reads as TGTGCCACCAGCCCAACTAGCAGGGAGACCCAGTACTTC.

The chain joins TRBV18 to TRBJ2-1, with 9 positions matching TRBD1. Germline CDR1 and CDR2: KGHSH and LQKENI. Germline trimming cut 2 bases from V and 6 bases from J; bases unmatched to any gene: 5. The CDR3 is 15 residues long. The CDR3 loop reads CASSPGTGKSNEQFF. CDR3 sequence (DNA): TGTGCCAGCTCACCAGGGACAGGGAAGTCCAATGAGCAGTTCTTC.

This clone is a singleton in its sample. The chain carries TRBV27 and TRBJ2-3; D gene unclear. The CDR3 covers 12 residues. Trimming stripped 4 bases from V and 6 bases from J, with 8 bases between. Germline-derived CDR1 and CDR2 are MNHEY and SMNVEV (reference sequence). The CDR3 protein is CASSSSWDTQYF. Here the CDR3 DNA reads TGTGCCAGCAGTTCTAGTTGGGATACGCAGTATTTT.

This chain uses TRBV7-3 with TRBJ2-7, with a tentative D call TRBD2 (5 bases). Trimming removed 5 bases from V and 5 bases from J, with 19 bases in between. The V gene's germline CDR1 is SGHTA and CDR2 FQGTGA. This CDR3 spans 15 amino acids. DNA of the CDR3: TGTGCCAGCAGCCCCCGAGGTAGCGAAAGGGACGAGCAGTACTTC. It yields the protein CASSPRGSERDEQYF.

Here the CDR3 DNA reads TGTGCCAGTAGTACCGACAGGGGGAGCACAGATACGCAGTATTTT. Its translation: CASSTDRGSTDTQYF. The chain carries TRBV19 and TRBJ2-3; TRBD1 aligns across 9 bases. The CDR3 length is 15 residues. The V gene end was trimmed by 4 bases and the J gene end by 0 bases; junction bases not matched to a gene: 2. Germline loops: CDR1 LNHDA, CDR2 SQIVND (reference sequence).

V usage is TRBV14 and J usage is TRBJ2-7, with TRBD1 matching over 7 bases. The CDR3 spans 15 residues. V dropped 4 bases and J dropped 1; count of bases not matched to a gene: 7. Per the germline V gene, CDR1 is SGHDN and CDR2 is FVKESK. This chain's CDR3 is CASSPVGRGSYEQYF. As DNA, the CDR3 is TGTGCCAGCAGCCCCGTTGGCAGGGGGTCCTACGAGCAGTACTTC. Combining the CDR3 with reference TRBV14 and TRBJ2-7 gives the whole variable domain EAGVTQFPSHSVIEKGQTVTLRCDPISGHDNLYWYRRVMGKEIKFLLHFVKESKQDESGMPNNRFLAERTGGTYSTLKVQPAELEDSGVYFCASSPVGRGSYEQYFGPGTRLTVT.

Here the CDR3 reads CASMGGVGNTIYF. The CDR3 nucleotides read TGTGCCAGCATGGGGGGAGTTGGAAACACCATATATTTT. V usage is TRBV6-1 and J usage is TRBJ1-3; possible D gene TRBD1, 5 bases. This CDR3 region has 13 residues. Between the trimmed V and J ends, which lost 7 bases and 3 bases, there was a span of 10 bases. The germline V gene has CDR1 MNHNS and CDR2 SASEGT.

The chain employs TRBV29-1 and TRBJ2-3; a possible D gene is TRBD2 (7 bases). CDR3 length: 16 residues. CDR1 and CDR2 (germline): SQVTM, ANQGSEA. Trimming removed 0 bases from V and 2 bases from J, with 15 bases in between. CDR3 nucleotides: TGCAGCGTTGAAGAGGGGGGGCGGGCCTACACAGATACGCAGTATTTT. It translates to CSVEEGGRAYTDTQYF.

The genes are TRBV7-9 and TRBJ2-7; 9 bases agree with TRBD1. V shed 4 bases, J shed 0 bases, and the junction held 13 bases outside the gene matches. The CDR3 sequence is 18 residues long. Germline CDR1 and CDR2: SEHNR and FQNEAQ (reference sequence). CDR3 DNA: TGTGCCAGCAGCTCATTGGCCGGGACAGGGTTAATCTCCTACGAGCAGTACGTC. It codes for CASSSLAGTGLISYEQYV.

J is TRBJ2-3 and V is TRBV19, with D perhaps TRBD2 (6 bases). Germline lookup yields CDR1 LNHDA and CDR2 SQIVND (reference sequence). V lost 4 bases and J lost 1, with 18 bases in between. The CDR3 spans 17 residues. Here the CDR3 reads CASSTGGTRPGTDTQYF. As DNA, the CDR3 is TGTGCCAGTAGTACCGGCGGGACCAGGCCTGGCACAGATACGCAGTATTTT.

The chain couples TRBV7-7 to TRBJ2-2; perhaps TRBD2 as D (6 bases). Between the trimmed V and J ends, which lost 4 bases and 2 bases, there was a span of 20 bases. Germline CDR1 is SSHAT and CDR2 is FNYEAQ (reference sequence). This CDR3 spans 18 amino acids. The CDR3 DNA is TGTGCCAGCAGCTCCCCCCTTGGGATAGCGGTCAACACCGGGGAGCTGTTTTTT. This translates into CASSSPLGIAVNTGELFF.

This clone was counted a single time. The chain links TRBV5-4 to TRBJ2-5, with 7 bases that match TRBD2. Germline V gene lookup returns CDR1 SGHNT and CDR2 YYREEE (reference sequence). V was clipped by 0 bases and J by 2 bases; unmatched bases: 4. The CDR3 consists of 15 residues. The DNA for the CDR3 is TGTGCCAGCAGCTTGGGGCTAGCGGCACAAGAGACCCAGTACTTC. It is translated as CASSLGLAAQETQYF.

The genes are TRBV19 and TRBJ1-1; 10 bases are shared with TRBD1. Looked up from germline, CDR1 is LNHDA and CDR2 is SQIVND (reference sequence). J gave up 1 base and V 9 bases, and 11 bases lay outside the gene matches. This CDR3 contains 16 residues. The CDR3 sequence is CASSPDRGRRNTEAFF. The CDR3 DNA sequence: TGTGCCAGCTCCCCGGACAGGGGGAGGAGGAACACTGAAGCTTTCTTT.

The chain has TRBV2 and TRBJ1-4; 7 bases map to TRBD1. The CDR3 runs to 13 residues. J was trimmed by 3 bases and V by 8 bases; bases with no gene match: 3. Germline assignment: CDR1 SNHLY and CDR2 FYNNEI. CDR3: CASRQGPNEKLFF. CDR3 sequence (DNA): TGTGCCAGCCGACAGGGTCCTAATGAAAAACTGTTTTTT.